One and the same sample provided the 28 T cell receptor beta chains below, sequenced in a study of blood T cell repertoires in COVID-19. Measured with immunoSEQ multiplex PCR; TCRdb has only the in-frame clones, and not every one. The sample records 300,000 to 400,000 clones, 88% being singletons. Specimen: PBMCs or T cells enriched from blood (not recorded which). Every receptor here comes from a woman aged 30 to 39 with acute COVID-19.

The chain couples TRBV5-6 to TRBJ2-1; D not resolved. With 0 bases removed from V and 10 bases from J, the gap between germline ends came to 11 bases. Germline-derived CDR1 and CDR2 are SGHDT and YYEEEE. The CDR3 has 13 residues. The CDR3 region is CASSLVARNEQFF. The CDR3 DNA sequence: TGTGCCAGCAGCTTGGTGGCTAGGAACGAGCAGTTCTTC.

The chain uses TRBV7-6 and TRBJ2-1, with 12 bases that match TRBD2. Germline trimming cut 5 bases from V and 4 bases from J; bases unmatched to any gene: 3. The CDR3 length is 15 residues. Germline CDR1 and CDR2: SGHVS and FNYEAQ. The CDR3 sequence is CASSPGLAGYNEQFF. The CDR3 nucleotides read TGTGCCAGCAGCCCTGGACTAGCGGGGTACAATGAGCAGTTCTTC.

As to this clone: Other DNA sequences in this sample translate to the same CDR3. CDR3 sequence: CASSVAGGNTIYF. CDR3 nucleotide sequence: TGTGCCAGCAGCGTAGCGGGGGGAAACACCATATATTTT. The J gene is TRBJ1-3, the V gene TRBV9; D not resolved. Germline CDR1 reads SGDLS; CDR2 reads YYNGEE. CDR3 length equals 13 residues. V was trimmed by 0 bases and J by 4 bases, leaving 5 bases between them.

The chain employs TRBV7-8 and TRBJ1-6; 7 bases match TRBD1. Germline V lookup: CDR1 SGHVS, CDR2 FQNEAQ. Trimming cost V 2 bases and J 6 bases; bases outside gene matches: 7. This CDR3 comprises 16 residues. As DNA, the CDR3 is TGTGCCAGCAGCTTAACAAGGACAGGCCTTAATTCACCCCTCCACTTT. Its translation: CASSLTRTGLNSPLHF.

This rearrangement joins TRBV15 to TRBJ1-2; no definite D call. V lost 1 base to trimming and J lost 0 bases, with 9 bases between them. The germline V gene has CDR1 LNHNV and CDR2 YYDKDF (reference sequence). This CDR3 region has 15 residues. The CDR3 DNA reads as TGTGCCACCAGCAGAGGGGCGGGAGCTAACTATGGCTACACCTTC. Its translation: CATSRGAGANYGYTF.

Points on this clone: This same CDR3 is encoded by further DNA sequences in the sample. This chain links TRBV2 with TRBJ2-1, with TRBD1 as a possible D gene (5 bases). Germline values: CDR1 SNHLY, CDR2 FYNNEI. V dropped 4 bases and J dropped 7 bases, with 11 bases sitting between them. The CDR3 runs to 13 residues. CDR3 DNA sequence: TGTGCCAGCAGTGGGCAGGGTCGGAATGAGCAGTTCTTC. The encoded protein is CASSGQGRNEQFF.

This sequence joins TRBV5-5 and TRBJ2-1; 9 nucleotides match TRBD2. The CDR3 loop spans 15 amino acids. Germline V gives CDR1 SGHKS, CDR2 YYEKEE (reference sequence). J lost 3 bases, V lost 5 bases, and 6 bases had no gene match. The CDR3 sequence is CASRYLAGVYNEQFF. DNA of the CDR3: TGTGCCAGCAGATACTTAGCGGGGGTCTACAATGAGCAGTTCTTC.

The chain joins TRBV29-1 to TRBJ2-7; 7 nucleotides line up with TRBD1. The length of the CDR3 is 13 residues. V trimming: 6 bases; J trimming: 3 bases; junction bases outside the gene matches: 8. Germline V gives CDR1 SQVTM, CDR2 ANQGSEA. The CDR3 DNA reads TGCAGCGTCCAGACAGGGACCTACTACGAGCAGTACTTC. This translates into CSVQTGTYYEQYF.

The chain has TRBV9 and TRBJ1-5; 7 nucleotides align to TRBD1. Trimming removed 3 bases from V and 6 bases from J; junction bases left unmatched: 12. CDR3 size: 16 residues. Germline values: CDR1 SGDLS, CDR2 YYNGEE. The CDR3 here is CASSAPPDRDSQPQHF. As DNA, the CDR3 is TGTGCCAGCAGCGCCCCACCAGACAGGGATAGTCAGCCCCAGCATTTT.

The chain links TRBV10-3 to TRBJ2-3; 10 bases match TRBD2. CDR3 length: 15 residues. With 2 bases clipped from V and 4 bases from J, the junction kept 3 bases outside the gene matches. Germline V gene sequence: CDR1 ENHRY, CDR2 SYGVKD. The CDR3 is CAISEASGGADTQYF. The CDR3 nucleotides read TGTGCCATCAGTGAGGCTAGCGGGGGTGCAGATACGCAGTATTTT.

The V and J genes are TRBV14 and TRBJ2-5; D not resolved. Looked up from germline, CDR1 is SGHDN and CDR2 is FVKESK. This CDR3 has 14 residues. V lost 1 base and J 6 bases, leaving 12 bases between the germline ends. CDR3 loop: CASSQALGVKTQYF. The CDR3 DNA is TGTGCCAGCAGCCAAGCCCTGGGCGTAAAGACCCAGTACTTC.

CDR3 in amino acids: CASSRVNQPQHF. Written as DNA, the CDR3 is TGTGCCAGTAGCAGGGTCAATCAGCCCCAGCATTTT. The chain joins TRBV19 to TRBJ1-5; possibly TRBD1 for D (5 bases). Trimming stripped 6 bases from V and 3 bases from J, with 6 bases between. This CDR3 is built from 12 residues. Germline values: CDR1 LNHDA, CDR2 SQIVND (reference sequence). The complete variable domain, with remaining parts taken from reference TRBV19 and TRBJ1-5, reads DGGITQSPKYLFRKEGQNVTLSCEQNLNHDAMYWYRQDPGQGLRLIYYSQIVNDFQKGDIAEGYSVSREKKESFPLTVTSAQKNPTAFYLCASSRVNQPQHFGDGTRLSIL.

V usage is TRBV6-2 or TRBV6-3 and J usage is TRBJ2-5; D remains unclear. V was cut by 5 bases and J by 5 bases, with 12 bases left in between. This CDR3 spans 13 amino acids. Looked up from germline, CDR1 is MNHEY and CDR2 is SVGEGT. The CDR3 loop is CASSRPGRETQYF. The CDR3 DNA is TGTGCCAGCAGTCGCCCAGGAAGGGAGACCCAGTACTTC.

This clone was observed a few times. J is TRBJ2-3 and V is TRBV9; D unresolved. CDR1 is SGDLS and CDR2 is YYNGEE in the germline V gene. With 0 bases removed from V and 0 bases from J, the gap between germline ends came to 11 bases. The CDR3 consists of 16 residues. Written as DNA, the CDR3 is TGTGCCAGCAGCGTAGCGCGGTCTACTAGCACAGATACGCAGTATTTT. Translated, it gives CASSVARSTSTDTQYF. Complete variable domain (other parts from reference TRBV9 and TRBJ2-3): DSGVTQTPKHLITATGQRVTLRCSPRSGDLSVYWYQQSLDQGLQFLIQYYNGEERAKGNILERFSAQQFPDLHSELNLSSLELGDSALYFCASSVARSTSTDTQYFGPGTRLTVL.

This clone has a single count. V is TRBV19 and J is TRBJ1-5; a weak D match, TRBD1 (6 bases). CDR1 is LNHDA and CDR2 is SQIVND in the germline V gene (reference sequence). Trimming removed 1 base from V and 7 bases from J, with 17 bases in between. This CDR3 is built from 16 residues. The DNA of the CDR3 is TGTGCCAGTAGTATAGGGCGGGGGGCCTCACGCCAGCCCCAGCATTTT. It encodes CASSIGRGASRQPQHF.

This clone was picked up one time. The CDR3 is CASAPGDMNTEAFF. DNA of the CDR3: TGCGCCAGCGCCCCAGGGGATATGAACACTGAAGCTTTCTTT. The chain employs TRBV10-2 and TRBJ1-1; a possible D gene is TRBD1 (6 bases). The CDR3 extends over 14 amino acids. Trimming pared 8 bases from V and 0 bases from J, leaving 13 bases between. Germline lookup yields CDR1 WSHSY and CDR2 SAAADI.

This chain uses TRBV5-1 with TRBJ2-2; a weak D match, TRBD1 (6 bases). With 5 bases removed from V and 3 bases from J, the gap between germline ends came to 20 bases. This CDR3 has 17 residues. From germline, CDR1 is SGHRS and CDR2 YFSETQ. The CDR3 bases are TGCGCCAGCAGACCAGAAACAGGGCCGTTACACACCGGGGAGCTGTTTTTT. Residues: CASRPETGPLHTGELFF.

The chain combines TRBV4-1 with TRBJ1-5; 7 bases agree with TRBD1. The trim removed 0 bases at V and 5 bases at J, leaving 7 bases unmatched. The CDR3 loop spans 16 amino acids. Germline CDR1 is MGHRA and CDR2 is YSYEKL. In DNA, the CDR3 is TGCGCCAGCAGCCAAGATGGGCTCCAGGGGGATCAGCCCCAGCATTTT. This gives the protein CASSQDGLQGDQPQHF.

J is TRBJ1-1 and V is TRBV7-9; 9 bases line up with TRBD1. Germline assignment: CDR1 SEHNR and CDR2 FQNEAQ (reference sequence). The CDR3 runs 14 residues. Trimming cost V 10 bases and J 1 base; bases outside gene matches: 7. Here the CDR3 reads CAIPTGGENTEAFF. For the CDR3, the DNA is TGTGCCATCCCGACAGGGGGGGAGAACACTGAAGCTTTCTTT.

The CDR3 protein is CASSLTGGGETQYF. CDR3 sequence (DNA): TGTGCCAGCAGCTTAACGGGAGGCGGGGAGACCCAGTACTTC. The chain is built from TRBV7-3 and TRBJ2-5; perhaps TRBD2 as D (6 bases). The germline CDR1 and CDR2 sequences are SGHTA and FQGTGA. The CDR3 consists of 14 residues. Deletions cut 0 bases from V and 5 bases from J, with 10 bases between.

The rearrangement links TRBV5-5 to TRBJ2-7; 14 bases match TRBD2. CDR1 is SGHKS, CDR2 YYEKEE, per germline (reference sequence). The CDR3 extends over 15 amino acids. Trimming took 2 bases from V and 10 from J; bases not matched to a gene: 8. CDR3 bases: TGTGCCAGCAGCTTCGCCCCGGGACTAGCGGGGGACCAGTACTTC. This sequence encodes CASSFAPGLAGDQYF. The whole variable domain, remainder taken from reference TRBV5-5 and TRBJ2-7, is DAGVTQSPTHLIKTRGQQVTLRCSPISGHKSVSWYQQVLGQGPQFIFQYYEKEERGRGNFPDRFSARQFPNYSSELNVNALLLGDSALYLCASSFAPGLAGDQYFGPGTRLTVT.

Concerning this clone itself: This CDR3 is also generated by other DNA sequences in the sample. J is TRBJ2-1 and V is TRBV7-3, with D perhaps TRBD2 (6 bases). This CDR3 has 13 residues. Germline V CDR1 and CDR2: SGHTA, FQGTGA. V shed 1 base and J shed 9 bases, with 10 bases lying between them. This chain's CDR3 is CASSLNRGGEQFF. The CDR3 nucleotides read TGTGCCAGCAGCTTAAATCGGGGAGGTGAGCAGTTCTTC. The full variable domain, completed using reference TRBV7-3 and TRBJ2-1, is GAGVSQTPSNKVTEKGKYVELRCDPISGHTALYWYRQSLGQGPEFLIYFQGTGAADDSGLPNDRFFAVRPEGSVSTLKIQRTERGDSAVYLCASSLNRGGEQFFGPGTRLTVL.

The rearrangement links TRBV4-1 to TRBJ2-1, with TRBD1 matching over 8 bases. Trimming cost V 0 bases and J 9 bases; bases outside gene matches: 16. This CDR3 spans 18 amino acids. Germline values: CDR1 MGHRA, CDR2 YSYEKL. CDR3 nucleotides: TGCGCCAGCAGCCAAGACCAAGACAGGGGCAGTTTAAGAAGTGAGCAGTTCTTC. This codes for CASSQDQDRGSLRSEQFF.

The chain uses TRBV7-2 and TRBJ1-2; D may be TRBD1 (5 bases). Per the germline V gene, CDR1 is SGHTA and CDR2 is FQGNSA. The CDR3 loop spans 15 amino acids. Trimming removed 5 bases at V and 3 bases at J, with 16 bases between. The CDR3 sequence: CASSPSGGVDYGYTF. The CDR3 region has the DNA TGTGCCAGCAGCCCTAGTGGGGGGGTAGACTATGGCTACACCTTC. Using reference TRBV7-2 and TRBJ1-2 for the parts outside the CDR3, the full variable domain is GAGVSQSPSNKVTEKGKDVELRCDPISGHTALYWYRQSLGQGLEFLIYFQGNSAPDKSGLPSDRFSAERTGGSVSTLTIQRTQQEDSAVYLCASSPSGGVDYGYTFGSGTRLTVV.

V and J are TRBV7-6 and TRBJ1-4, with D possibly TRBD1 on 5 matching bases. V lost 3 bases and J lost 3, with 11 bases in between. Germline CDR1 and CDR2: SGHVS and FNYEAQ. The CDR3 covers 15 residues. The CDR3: CASSFQGGANEKLFF. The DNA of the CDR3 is TGTGCCAGCAGCTTTCAGGGAGGGGCTAATGAAAAACTGTTTTTT.

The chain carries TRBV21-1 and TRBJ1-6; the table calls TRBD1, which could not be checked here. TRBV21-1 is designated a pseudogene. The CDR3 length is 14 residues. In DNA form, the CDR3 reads TGTGCCAGCAACCCATTACCAGGGGTCTCACCCCTCCACTTT. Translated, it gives CASNPLPGVSPLHF.

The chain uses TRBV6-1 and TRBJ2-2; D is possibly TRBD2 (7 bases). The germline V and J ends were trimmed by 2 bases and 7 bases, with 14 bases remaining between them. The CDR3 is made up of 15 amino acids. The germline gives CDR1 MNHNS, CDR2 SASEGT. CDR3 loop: CASSERGGDSGELFF. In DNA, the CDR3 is TGTGCCAGCAGTGAAAGGGGGGGAGATAGCGGGGAGCTGTTTTTT.

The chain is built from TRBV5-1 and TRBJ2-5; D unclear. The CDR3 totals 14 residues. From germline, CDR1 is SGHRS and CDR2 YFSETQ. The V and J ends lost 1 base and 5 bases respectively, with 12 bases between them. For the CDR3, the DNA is TGCGCCAGCAGCTTGCCCGGCCTGAGGGAGACCCAGTACTTC. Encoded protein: CASSLPGLRETQYF.